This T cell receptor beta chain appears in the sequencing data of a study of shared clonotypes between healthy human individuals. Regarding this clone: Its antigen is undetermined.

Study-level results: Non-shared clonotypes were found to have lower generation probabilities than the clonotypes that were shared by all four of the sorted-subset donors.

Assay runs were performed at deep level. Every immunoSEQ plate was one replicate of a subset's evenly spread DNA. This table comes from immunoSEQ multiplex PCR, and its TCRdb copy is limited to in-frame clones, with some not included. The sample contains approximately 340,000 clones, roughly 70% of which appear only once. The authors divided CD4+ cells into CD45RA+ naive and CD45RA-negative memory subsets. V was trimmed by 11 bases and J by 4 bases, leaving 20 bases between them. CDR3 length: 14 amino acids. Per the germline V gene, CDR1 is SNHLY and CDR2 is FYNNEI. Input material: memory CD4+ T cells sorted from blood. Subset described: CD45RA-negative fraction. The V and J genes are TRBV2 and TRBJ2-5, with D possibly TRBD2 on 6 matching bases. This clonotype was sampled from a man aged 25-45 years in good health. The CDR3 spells CAFSRDSAGETQYF. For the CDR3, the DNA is TGTGCCTTTTCACGGGACTCCGCCGGAGAGACCCAGTACTTC.